This T cell receptor beta chain emerged from a study of Ad26.COV2.S vaccination and SARS-CoV-2 variants. For the study at large: Intramuscularly, Ad26.COV2.S was given either once or twice, 56 days apart. General observations from the study: Marked by substantial breadth, spike-specific CD8+ and CD4+ T cell responses were reportedly seen after vaccination.

This clone showed up just once. The target antigen is unknown. The germline CDR1 and CDR2 sequences are LGHDT and YNNKEL (reference sequence). The CDR3 contains 14 residues. V was clipped by 7 bases and J by 5 bases; unmatched bases: 4. Repertoires were generated with immunoSEQ multiplex PCR, while TCRdb's copy carries only in-frame clones and drops some. Among a few hundred thousand clones listed, about 80% were seen once. As to treatment: some 19 received Ad26.COV2.S at low or high dose, single or two shots; a few received placebo; per-sample allocation not given. After the first vaccine or placebo injection, samples were drawn on day 63. Based in Boston, the donor was an adult of 18-55 years. Expression of Wuhan-strain SARS-CoV-2 spike came from the Ad26 vector that formed the vaccine.

Sequencing used peripheral blood, obtained in a trial of Ad26.COV2.S vaccine versus placebo. The chain has TRBV3-1 (or the pseudogene TRBV3-2) and TRBJ2-2; 10 bases align to TRBD2. The TCR was taken from a person between 18 and 59 years old who received the Ad26.COV2.S COVID-19 vaccine or a placebo. The CDR3 DNA follows: TGTGCCAGCACATTGACTAGCGGGACCGGGGAGCTGTTTTTT. This encodes CASTLTSGTGELFF.